This T cell receptor (beta chain) was retrieved from a study of T cell responses to AZD1222 COVID-19 vaccine. Points from the study as a whole: Most donors were white British and more were female, and clonal diversity was possibly underestimated.

Regarding this clone: The antigen is not known. One end of the junction varies from germline; a read error may be responsible. The sample contains more than one DNA sequence encoding this CDR3.

Assay: immunoSEQ multiplex PCR; the TCRdb copy retains only in-frame clones and omits some. The sample lists around 130,000 clones; about 94% were seen once. The sequences come from peripheral blood, collected on day 0 of AZD1222 vaccination. This clonotype originated in an adult in good health.

This CDR3 reads CASSLDRNTEAFF. CDR3 coding DNA: TGTGCCAGCAGTTTGGACAGAAACACTGAAGCTTTCTTT. The V and J genes are TRBV5-4 and TRBJ1-1; possibly TRBD1 for D (6 bases). CDR3 length: 13 residues. Germline-derived CDR1 and CDR2 are SGHNT and YYREEE (reference sequence).